Below are 24 T cell receptor beta chains sequenced from a single sample in a study of blood T cell repertoires in COVID-19. Produced via immunoSEQ multiplex PCR; TCRdb's table is partial and in-frame only. Of roughly 30,000 clones listed, approximately 93% are singletons. The sample taken for sequencing was peripheral blood. The source of these receptors is a human donor in a cohort sampled during active COVID-19.

This chain uses TRBV6-6 with TRBJ1-2; D is possibly TRBD1 (5 bases). The CDR3 is 12 amino acids. Germline-derived CDR1 and CDR2 are MNHNY and SVGAGI (reference sequence). V was trimmed by 6 bases and J by 2 bases, leaving 7 bases between them. The CDR3 bases are TGTGCCAGCAGGGACATAAACTATGGCTACACCTTC. It specifies CASRDINYGYTF.

This chain connects TRBV30 to TRBJ2-2, with D perhaps matching TRBD1 (6 bases). Per germline, CDR1 GTSNPN and CDR2 SVGIG (reference sequence). The CDR3 spans 14 residues. V was shortened by 6 bases and J by 4 bases, with 15 bases between the two germline ends. The CDR3 sequence: CACPYNRATGELFF. The DNA for the CDR3 is TGTGCCTGCCCCTATAACAGGGCCACCGGGGAGCTGTTTTTT.

The V gene is TRBV6-6, the J gene TRBJ2-7; TRBD1 agrees at 7 bases. This CDR3 spans 14 amino acids. The junction had 8 bases not matched to a gene; V was cut back by 4 bases and J by 5 bases. CDR1 MNHNY and CDR2 SVGAGI come from the germline V gene (reference sequence). The CDR3 nucleotides are TGTGCCAGCAGTTTTGGAGACAGGGTCCACGAGCAGTACTTC. This translates into CASSFGDRVHEQYF.

This chain connects TRBV30 to TRBJ1-2; D remains ambiguous. The V and J ends lost 4 bases and 2 bases respectively, with 11 bases between them. Germline V gene lookup returns CDR1 GTSNPN and CDR2 SVGIG (reference sequence). The CDR3 loop spans 13 amino acids. The CDR3 DNA reads TGTGCCTGGACACCCGGGAGAAACTATGGCTACACCTTC. Protein: CAWTPGRNYGYTF.

The chain recombines TRBV5-5 with TRBJ1-5; D may be TRBD1 (6 bases). The germline V gene encodes CDR1 SGHKS and CDR2 YYEKEE (reference sequence). The germline V and J ends were trimmed by 3 bases and 2 bases, with 12 bases remaining between them. This CDR3 is built from 15 residues. In nucleotides, the CDR3 is TGTGCCAGCAGCTCCGGGACAATTGGCAATCAGCCCCAGCATTTT. Protein product: CASSSGTIGNQPQHF.

The rearrangement joins TRBV7-8 to TRBJ1-1, with D tentatively TRBD1 (6 bases). Trimming stripped 5 bases from V and 7 bases from J, with 8 bases between. Germline values: CDR1 SGHVS, CDR2 FQNEAQ. The CDR3 covers 11 residues. The CDR3 is CASSLRGEAFF. CDR3 sequence (DNA): TGTGCCAGCAGCCTCAGGGGTGAAGCTTTCTTT.

This clone has just one count. The chain couples TRBV19 to TRBJ2-3; 8 positions match TRBD1. Trimming removed 5 bases from V and 4 bases from J; junction bases left unmatched: 11. The CDR3 is made up of 16 amino acids. Germline loops: CDR1 LNHDA, CDR2 SQIVND (reference sequence). In DNA form, the CDR3 reads TGTGCCAGTAGTCCCGGGGACAGGAGAATCGCAGATACGCAGTATTTT. As protein: CASSPGDRRIADTQYF.

In its sample, this clone was seen once. The V call is TRBV4-1, the J call TRBJ2-7; tentative D call: TRBD1 (6 bases). The ends were cut back, 1 base at V and 4 bases at J, with 14 bases in the middle. The CDR3 is made up of 15 amino acids. Germline V lookup: CDR1 MGHRA, CDR2 YSYEKL. CDR3: CASSQVQGSGYEQYF. CDR3 sequence (DNA): TGCGCCAGCAGCCAAGTACAGGGTAGTGGGTACGAGCAGTACTTC.

In this sample, this clone turned up once. The rearrangement uses TRBV5-1 and TRBJ2-1; 7 positions agree with TRBD2. Trimming removed 1 base from V and 0 bases from J; junction bases left unmatched: 4. Germline assignment: CDR1 SGHRS and CDR2 YFSETQ. This CDR3 is built from 16 residues. CDR3 in amino acids: CASSLMGGSSYNEQFF. The CDR3 DNA follows: TGCGCCAGCAGCTTGATGGGCGGGAGCTCCTACAATGAGCAGTTCTTC.

The CDR3 nucleotides are TGTGCCAGCAGTCCAGGACTAGCGGGGACTCTCTACACCGGGGAGCTGTTTTTT. Translated, it gives CASSPGLAGTLYTGELFF. V and J are TRBV27 and TRBJ2-2, with 12 bases matching TRBD2. The CDR3 length is 18 residues. V was clipped by 5 bases and J by 3 bases; unmatched bases: 10. Germline V gene lookup returns CDR1 MNHEY and CDR2 SMNVEV (reference sequence).

The V and J genes are TRBV10-3 and TRBJ2-5; a weak D match, TRBD2 (6 bases). The germline V and J ends were trimmed by 10 bases and 2 bases, with 14 bases remaining between them. This CDR3 region has 13 residues. Per the germline V gene, CDR1 is ENHRY and CDR2 is SYGVKD. The CDR3 DNA is TGTGCCACCTGGGTGGCGGGGCAAGAGACCCAGTACTTC. This sequence encodes CATWVAGQETQYF.

V and J are TRBV12-3 or TRBV12-4 and TRBJ1-5, with unresolved D. CDR3 length: 13 amino acids. The germline V and J ends were trimmed by 3 bases and 0 bases, with 3 bases remaining between them. The CDR3 here is CASSFSSNQPQHF. CDR3 in DNA: TGTGCCAGCAGTTTTAGTAGCAATCAGCCCCAGCATTTT.

The chain carries TRBV4-1 and TRBJ1-2; 8 bases are shared with TRBD1. The ends lost 6 bases at V and 4 bases at J; junction bases unmatched: 16. This CDR3 spans 17 amino acids. CDR1 is MGHRA and CDR2 is YSYEKL in the germline V gene. The CDR3 protein is CASSRPAGTGRGYGYTF. Here the CDR3 DNA reads TGCGCCAGCAGTCGCCCTGCCGGGACAGGTAGGGGCTATGGCTACACCTTC.

This clone was seen just once. The J gene is TRBJ2-7, the V gene TRBV29-1, with D possibly TRBD1 on 5 matching bases. The V end was cut by 1 base, the J end by 0 bases, with 10 bases between. Germline V gene sequence: CDR1 SQVTM, CDR2 ANQGSEA. This CDR3 contains 14 residues. Here the CDR3 reads CSVEGRDSSYEQYF. CDR3 coding DNA: TGCAGCGTTGAAGGCAGGGATAGCTCCTACGAGCAGTACTTC.

J is TRBJ2-7 and V is TRBV18; 9 nucleotides line up with TRBD1. CDR3 length: 14 residues. CDR1 and CDR2 (germline): KGHSH, LQKENI. With 5 bases clipped from V and 4 bases from J, the junction kept 6 bases outside the gene matches. The CDR3 protein is CASSSRDRVYEQYF. CDR3 nucleotides: TGTGCCAGCTCATCCCGGGACAGGGTTTACGAGCAGTACTTC.

The chain has TRBV4-1 and TRBJ1-5, with D unresolved. The CDR3 covers 13 residues. Germline CDR1 reads MGHRA; CDR2 reads YSYEKL. The V end lost 0 bases, the J end lost 4 bases, and 4 bases lay between the germline ends. The CDR3 reads CASSQDSNQPQHF. CDR3 bases: TGCGCCAGCAGCCAAGATTCAAATCAGCCCCAGCATTTT.

This chain uses TRBV10-3 with TRBJ2-3; 7 nucleotides line up with TRBD2. Germline V gene sequence: CDR1 ENHRY, CDR2 SYGVKD. V trimming: 0 bases; J trimming: 1 base; junction bases outside the gene matches: 4. The CDR3 is made up of 16 amino acids. The CDR3 spells CAISESKAGGTDTQYF. Written as DNA, the CDR3 is TGTGCCATCAGTGAGTCGAAGGCGGGGGGCACAGATACGCAGTATTTT.

The chain joins TRBV28 to TRBJ2-7, with 9 nucleotides matching TRBD1. Per germline, CDR1 MDHEN and CDR2 SYDVKM. The V segment lost 0 bases and the J segment 1 base; nucleotides outside the gene matches: 10. This CDR3 is 18 amino acids long. CDR3 in amino acids: CASSLWGAHRGQSYEQYF. The DNA of the CDR3 is TGTGCCAGCAGTTTATGGGGGGCCCACAGGGGGCAATCCTACGAGCAGTACTTC.

V is TRBV21-1 and J is TRBJ1-1. TRBV21-1 is listed as a pseudogene. The CDR3 is made up of 13 amino acids. The CDR3 DNA reads as TGTGCCAGCAGCAAATACCGCGGAGCCCTCACTTTCTTT. Translated, it gives CASSKYRGALTFF.

This clone was observed once. The rearrangement links TRBV13 to TRBJ2-5, with 8 bases fitting TRBD2. V lost 6 bases to trimming and J lost 3 bases; unmatched junction nucleotides: 6. Germline-derived CDR1 and CDR2 are PRHDT and FYEKMQ (reference sequence). The CDR3 loop spans 14 amino acids. The CDR3 reads CASRPAGAKETQYF. CDR3 sequence (DNA): TGTGCCAGCAGGCCAGCGGGAGCCAAAGAGACCCAGTACTTC. Full variable domain (rest looked up from reference TRBV13 and TRBJ2-5): AAGVIQSPRHLIKEKRETATLKCYPIPRHDTVYWYQQGPGQDPQFLISFYEKMQSDKGSIPDRFSAQQFSDYHSELNMSSLELGDSALYFCASRPAGAKETQYFGPGTRLLVL.

This clone was seen a single time. This chain joins TRBV7-3 and TRBJ2-7; 7 bases line up with TRBD2. With 3 bases clipped from V and 5 bases from J, the junction kept 10 bases outside the gene matches. Germline values: CDR1 SGHTA, CDR2 FQGTGA. CDR3 length equals 15 residues. In DNA form, the CDR3 reads TGTGCCAGCAGCTTCCCAGCGGGAACGGCTAACGAGCAGTACTTC. Translated: CASSFPAGTANEQYF.

The chain combines TRBV6-5 with TRBJ1-3; 7 bases line up with TRBD1. CDR1 and CDR2 (germline): MNHEY, SVGAGI. The junction had 10 bases not matched to a gene; V was cut back by 4 bases and J by 4 bases. CDR3 length equals 16 residues. DNA for the CDR3: TGTGCCAGCAGTTCGACAGCTCCCAGGGGGGGAAACACCATATATTTT. This encodes CASSSTAPRGGNTIYF.

V is TRBV29-1 and J is TRBJ2-1; 7 bases match TRBD1. The junction had 16 bases not matched to a gene; V was cut back by 7 bases and J by 7 bases. Germline V gene lookup returns CDR1 SQVTM and CDR2 ANQGSEA. CDR3 length equals 15 residues. CDR3 coding DNA: TGCAGCGCGGAACTGATAGACAGGGCCGGGAATGAGCAGTTCTTC. Protein sequence: CSAELIDRAGNEQFF.

In its sample, this clone was seen once. The chain uses TRBV10-2 and TRBJ1-2; weak D call: TRBD1 (5 bases). Germline CDR1 is WSHSY and CDR2 is SAAADI. V was cut by 11 bases and J by 2 bases, with 12 bases left in between. The CDR3 is made up of 12 amino acids. CDR3 bases: TGCGCCGTGCTACAGGAGAACTATGGCTACACCTTC. Encoded protein: CAVLQENYGYTF.